This T cell receptor (beta chain) was observed in a study of blood T cell repertoires in COVID-19. The method was immunoSEQ multiplex PCR; TCRdb's version includes in-frame clones alone and lacks a portion of them. Here the sample spans around 40,000 clones, around 74% being singletons. V was clipped by 5 bases and J by 4 bases, with 11 bases between them. This CDR3 has 14 residues. The germline CDR1 and CDR2 sequences are SGHAT and FQDESV (reference sequence). Sequencing input: peripheral blood. J is TRBJ2-2 and V is TRBV11-1; tentative D call: TRBD1 (6 bases). The receptor was derived from a man in his 70s with acute or convalescent COVID-19. This CDR3 is CASSLQGITGELFF. CDR3 DNA sequence: TGTGCCAGCAGCCTACAGGGCATCACCGGGGAGCTGTTTTTT.